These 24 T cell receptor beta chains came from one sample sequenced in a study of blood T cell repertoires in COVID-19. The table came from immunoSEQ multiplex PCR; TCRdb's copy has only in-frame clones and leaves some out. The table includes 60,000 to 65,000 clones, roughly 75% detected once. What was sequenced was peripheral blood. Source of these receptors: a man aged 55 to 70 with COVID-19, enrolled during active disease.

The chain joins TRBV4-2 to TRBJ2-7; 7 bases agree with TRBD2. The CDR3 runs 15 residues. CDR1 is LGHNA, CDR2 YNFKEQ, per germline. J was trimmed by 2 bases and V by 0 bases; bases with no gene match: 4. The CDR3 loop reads CASSQEAGFTYEQYF. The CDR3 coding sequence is TGTGCCAGCAGCCAAGAAGCGGGATTCACCTACGAGCAGTACTTC.

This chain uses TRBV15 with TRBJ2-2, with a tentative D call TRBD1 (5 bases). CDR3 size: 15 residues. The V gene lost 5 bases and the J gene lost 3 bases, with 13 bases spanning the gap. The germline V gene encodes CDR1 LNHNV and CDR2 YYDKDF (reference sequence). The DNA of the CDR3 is TGTGCCACCAGCCCTATGGGGCTATACACCGGGGAGCTGTTTTTT. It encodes CATSPMGLYTGELFF.

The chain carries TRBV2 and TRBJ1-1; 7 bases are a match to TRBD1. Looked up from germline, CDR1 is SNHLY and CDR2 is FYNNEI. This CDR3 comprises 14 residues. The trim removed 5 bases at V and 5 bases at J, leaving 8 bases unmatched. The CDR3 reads CASSPTGTATEAFF. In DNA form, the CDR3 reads TGTGCCAGCAGTCCTACCGGGACAGCTACTGAAGCTTTCTTT.

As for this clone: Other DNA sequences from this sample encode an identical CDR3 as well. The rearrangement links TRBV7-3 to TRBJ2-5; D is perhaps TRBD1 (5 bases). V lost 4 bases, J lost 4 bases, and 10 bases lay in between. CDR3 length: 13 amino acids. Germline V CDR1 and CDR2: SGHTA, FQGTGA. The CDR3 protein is CASSSQGGETQYF. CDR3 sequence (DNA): TGTGCCAGCAGCTCCCAGGGTGGAGAGACCCAGTACTTC.

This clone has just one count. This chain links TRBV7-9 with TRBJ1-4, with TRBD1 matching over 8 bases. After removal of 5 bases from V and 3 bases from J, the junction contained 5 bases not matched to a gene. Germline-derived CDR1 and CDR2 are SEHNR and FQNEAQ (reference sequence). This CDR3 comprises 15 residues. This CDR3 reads CASSKDRVSNEKLFF. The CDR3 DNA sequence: TGTGCCAGCAGCAAGGACAGGGTTTCTAATGAAAAACTGTTTTTT.

Written as DNA, the CDR3 is TGTGCCAGCAGCTTGGTGCGGGAGGGTAACAATGAGCAGTTCTTC. As protein: CASSLVREGNNEQFF. V gene TRBV5-5 combines with J gene TRBJ2-1, with TRBD2 matching 9 bases. Trimming removed 0 bases from V and 5 bases from J; junction bases left unmatched: 3. CDR3 length equals 15 residues. The germline V gene has CDR1 SGHKS and CDR2 YYEKEE (reference sequence).

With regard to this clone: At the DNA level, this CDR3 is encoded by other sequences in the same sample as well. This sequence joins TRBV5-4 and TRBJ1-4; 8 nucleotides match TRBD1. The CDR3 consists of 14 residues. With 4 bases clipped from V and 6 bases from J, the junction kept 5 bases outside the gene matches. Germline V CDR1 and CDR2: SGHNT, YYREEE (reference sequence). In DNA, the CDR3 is TGTGCCAGCAGCCTGGACAGGGTAGATGAAAAACTGTTTTTT. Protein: CASSLDRVDEKLFF. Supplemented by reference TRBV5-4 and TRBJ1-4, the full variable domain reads ETGVTQSPTHLIKTRGQQVTLRCSSQSGHNTVSWYQQALGQGPQFIFQYYREEENGRGNFPPRFSGLQFPNYSSELNVNALELDDSALYLCASSLDRVDEKLFFGSGTQLSVL.

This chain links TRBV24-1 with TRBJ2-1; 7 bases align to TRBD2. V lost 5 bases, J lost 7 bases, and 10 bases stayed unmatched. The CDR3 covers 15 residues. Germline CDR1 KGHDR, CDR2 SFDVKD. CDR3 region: CATSGTGGIANEQFF. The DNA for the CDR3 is TGTGCCACCAGTGGCACCGGGGGGATTGCTAATGAGCAGTTCTTC.

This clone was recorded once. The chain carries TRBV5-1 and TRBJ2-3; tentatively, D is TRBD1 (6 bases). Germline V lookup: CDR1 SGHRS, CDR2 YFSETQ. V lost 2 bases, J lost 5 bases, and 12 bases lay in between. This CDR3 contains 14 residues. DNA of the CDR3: TGCGCCAGCAGCTTTGGACAGAACGGAGATACGCAGTATTTT. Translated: CASSFGQNGDTQYF.

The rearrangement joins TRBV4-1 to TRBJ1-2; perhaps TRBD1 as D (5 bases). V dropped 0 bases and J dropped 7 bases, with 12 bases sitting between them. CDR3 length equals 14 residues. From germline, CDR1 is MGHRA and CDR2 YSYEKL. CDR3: CASSQEGPAGGYTF. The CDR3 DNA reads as TGCGCCAGCAGCCAAGAGGGGCCTGCTGGTGGCTACACCTTC.

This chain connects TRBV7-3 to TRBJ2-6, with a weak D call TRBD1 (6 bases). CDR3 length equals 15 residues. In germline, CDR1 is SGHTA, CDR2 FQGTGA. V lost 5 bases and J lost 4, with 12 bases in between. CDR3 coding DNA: TGTGCCAGCAGCGAGGACAGCACCGGGGCCAACGTCCTGACTTTC. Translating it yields CASSEDSTGANVLTF.

CDR3 loop: CASSEWRAGGKLFF. The CDR3 DNA is TGTGCCAGCAGTGAGTGGCGAGCAGGAGGAAAACTGTTTTTT. The chain combines TRBV6-1 with TRBJ1-4, with D hard to call. CDR3 length: 14 residues. V was cut by 3 bases and J by 10 bases, with 15 bases left in between. Per the germline V gene, CDR1 is MNHNS and CDR2 is SASEGT.

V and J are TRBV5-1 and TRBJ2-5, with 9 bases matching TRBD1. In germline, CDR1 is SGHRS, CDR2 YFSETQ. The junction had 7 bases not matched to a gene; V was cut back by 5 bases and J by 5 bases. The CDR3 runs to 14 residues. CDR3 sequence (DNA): TGCGCCAGCAGACCGGGACAGGGTTCCGAGACCCAGTACTTC. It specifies CASRPGQGSETQYF.

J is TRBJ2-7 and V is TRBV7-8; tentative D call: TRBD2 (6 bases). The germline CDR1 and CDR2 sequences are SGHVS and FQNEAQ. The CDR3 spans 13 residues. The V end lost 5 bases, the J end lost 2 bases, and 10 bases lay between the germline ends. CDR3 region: CASSREPPYEQYF. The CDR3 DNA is TGTGCCAGCAGCCGGGAGCCCCCCTACGAGCAGTACTTC.

CDR3 sequence reads: CASSVPGQGNSPLHF. Here the CDR3 DNA reads TGTGCCAGCAGTGTACCGGGACAGGGCAATTCACCCCTCCACTTT. The chain recombines TRBV27 with TRBJ1-6, with TRBD1 matching 9 bases. This CDR3 region has 15 residues. Germline loops: CDR1 MNHEY, CDR2 SMNVEV (reference sequence). V lost 5 bases to trimming and J lost 7 bases; unmatched junction nucleotides: 6.

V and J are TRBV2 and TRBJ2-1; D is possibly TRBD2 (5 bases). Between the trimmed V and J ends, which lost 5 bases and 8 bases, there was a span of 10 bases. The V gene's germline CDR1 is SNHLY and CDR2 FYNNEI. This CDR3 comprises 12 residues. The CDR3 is CASSWTGDEQFF. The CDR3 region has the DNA TGTGCCAGCAGTTGGACTGGCGATGAGCAGTTCTTC.

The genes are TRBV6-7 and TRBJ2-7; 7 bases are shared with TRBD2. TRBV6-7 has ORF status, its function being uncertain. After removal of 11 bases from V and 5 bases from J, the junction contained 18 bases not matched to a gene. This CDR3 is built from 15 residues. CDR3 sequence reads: CACCLWEGLSNEQYF. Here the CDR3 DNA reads TGTGCCTGTTGTTTGTGGGAGGGACTGTCCAACGAGCAGTACTTC.

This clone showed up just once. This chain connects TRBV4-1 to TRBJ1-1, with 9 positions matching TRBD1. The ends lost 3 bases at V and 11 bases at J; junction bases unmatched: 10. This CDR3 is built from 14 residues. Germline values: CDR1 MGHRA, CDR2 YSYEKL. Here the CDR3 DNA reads TGCGCCAGCAGCCAGCCAACAGGGGGCGATAGGGCTTTCTTT. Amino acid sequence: CASSQPTGGDRAFF.

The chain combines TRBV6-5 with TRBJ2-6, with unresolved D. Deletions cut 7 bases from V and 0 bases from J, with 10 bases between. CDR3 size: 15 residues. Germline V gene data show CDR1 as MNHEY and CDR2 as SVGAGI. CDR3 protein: CASTSSPSGANVLTF. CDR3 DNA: TGTGCCAGCACCTCGAGTCCCTCTGGGGCCAACGTCCTGACTTTC.

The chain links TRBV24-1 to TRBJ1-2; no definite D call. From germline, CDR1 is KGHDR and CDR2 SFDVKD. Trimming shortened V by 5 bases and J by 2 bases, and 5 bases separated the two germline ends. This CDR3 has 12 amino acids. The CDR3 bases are TGTGCCACCAGTGTGTCGAACTATGGCTACACCTTC. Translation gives CATSVSNYGYTF.

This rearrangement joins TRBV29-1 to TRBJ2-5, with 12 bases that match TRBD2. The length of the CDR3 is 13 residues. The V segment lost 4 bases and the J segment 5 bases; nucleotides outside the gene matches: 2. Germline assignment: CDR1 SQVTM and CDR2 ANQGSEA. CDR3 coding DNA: TGCAGCGTTGTGACTAGCGGGGGTGAGACCCAGTACTTC. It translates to CSVVTSGGETQYF.

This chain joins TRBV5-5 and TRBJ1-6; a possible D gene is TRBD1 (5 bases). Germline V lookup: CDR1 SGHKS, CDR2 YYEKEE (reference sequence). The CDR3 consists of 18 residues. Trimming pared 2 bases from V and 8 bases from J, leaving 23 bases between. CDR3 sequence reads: CASSLDLTLQGLDSPLHF. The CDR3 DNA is TGTGCCAGCAGCTTAGACCTCACACTTCAGGGTTTAGATTCACCCCTCCACTTT.

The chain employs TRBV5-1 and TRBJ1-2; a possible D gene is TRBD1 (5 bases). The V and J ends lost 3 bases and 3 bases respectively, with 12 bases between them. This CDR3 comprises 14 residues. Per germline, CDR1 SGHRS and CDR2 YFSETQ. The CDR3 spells CASSSTGQYYGYTF. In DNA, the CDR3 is TGCGCCAGCAGCTCTACCGGACAATACTATGGCTACACCTTC.

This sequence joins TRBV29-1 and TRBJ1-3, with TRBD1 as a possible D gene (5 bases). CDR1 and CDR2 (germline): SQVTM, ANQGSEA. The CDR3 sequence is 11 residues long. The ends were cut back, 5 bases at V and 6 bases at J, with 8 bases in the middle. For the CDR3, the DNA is TGCAGCGTTTTCAGGGTAAACACCATATATTTT. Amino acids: CSVFRVNTIYF.